In this sample, the clone carrying this T cell receptor beta chain turned up once. The sample originates from a study of blood T cell repertoires in COVID-19. Study as a whole: Samples of COVID-19 (acute and convalescent) were obtained from the United States, Italy and Spain.

TCRdb's table, derived via immunoSEQ multiplex PCR, lists solely in-frame clones and lacks some. The top ten hold about 1.6% of the sample, which has about 260,000 clones, 75% to 90% seen once. This CDR3 region has 15 residues. The ends lost 5 bases at V and 6 bases at J; junction bases unmatched: 9. Germline loops: CDR1 MNHEY, CDR2 SMNVEV (reference sequence). This sequence originates from a woman in her thirties or forties who had recovered from COVID-19. This rearrangement joins TRBV27 to TRBJ2-5; 10 positions agree with TRBD1. Sequences were obtained from peripheral blood. The DNA of the CDR3 is TGTGCCAGCAGTACCCCGGGACAGGGGATAAAGACCCAGTACTTC. Its translation: CASSTPGQGIKTQYF.